Listed below are T cell receptor beta chains from one sample, sequenced in a study of graft-versus-host responses after intestinal transplantation. Antigens of these TCRs are unknown. Only in-frame clones appear in the TCRdb table, and some are missing; sequencing was by immunoSEQ multiplex PCR. The table lists tens of thousands of clones, roughly 96% of them singletons, with 0.23% in the top ten. This material consisted of unstimulated CD8+ T cells sorted from spleen or lymph node cells, taken before transplant. The receptors stem from a human donor who was the organ donor for an intestinal transplant. The CDR3 runs from the conserved cysteine through the conserved F or W. The D gene is left open where the match is weak. Clone size is stated in some rows and not others, as once, few, many or a class when expanded.

v_gene	j_gene	abundance	d_gene	CDR3aa	CDR3nt
TRBV7-2	TRBJ2-3	.	.	CASSPSRYQYF	TGTGCCAGCAGCCCCTCCCGTTACCAGTATTTT
TRBV27	TRBJ1-2	.	TRBD1	CASSADRAHGYTF	TGTGCCAGCAGTGCGGACAGGGCTCATGGCTACACCTTC
TRBV30	TRBJ1-1	.	.	CACQEGNTEAFF	TGTGCCTGTCAGGAGGGGAACACTGAAGCTTTCTTT
TRBV5-1	TRBJ2-1	.	TRBD2	CASSLGLAGGLNEQFF	TGCGCCAGCAGCTTGGGACTAGCGGGGGGGCTAAATGAGCAGTTCTTC
TRBV9	TRBJ2-3	.	.	CASSPGVVAGPTDTQYF	TGTGCCAGCAGCCCGGGGGTGGTAGCTGGTCCCACAGATACGCAGTATTTT
TRBV5-1	TRBJ1-1	.	TRBD1	CASSSGTANTEAFF	TGCGCCAGCAGCTCCGGGACAGCGAACACTGAAGCTTTCTTT
TRBV2	TRBJ1-2	.	.	CASSEAGSYGYTF	TGTGCCAGCAGTGAAGCTGGGTCATATGGCTACACCTTC
TRBV5-6	TRBJ1-2	.	.	CASSLGGTNYGYTF	TGTGCCAGCAGCTTGGGGGGGACTAACTATGGCTACACCTTC
TRBV9	TRBJ1-1	.	TRBD1	CASSVEGQGEAFF	TGTGCCAGCAGCGTTGAAGGACAGGGTGAAGCTTTCTTT
TRBV28	TRBJ2-7	once	TRBD2	CASRLADSYEQYF	TGTGCCAGCAGACTAGCGGACTCCTACGAGCAGTACTTC
TRBV7-3	TRBJ2-7	.	TRBD1	CASSRTGVLSYEQYF	TGTGCCAGCAGCCGAACAGGGGTCCTCTCCTACGAGCAGTACTTC
TRBV6-1	TRBJ1-1	.	.	CASRGMNTEAFF	TGTGCCAGCAGGGGGATGAACACTGAAGCTTTCTTT
TRBV4-1	TRBJ2-7	.	.	CASSQDSTVQMSYEQYF	TGCGCCAGCAGCCAAGATTCGACCGTTCAAATGTCCTACGAGCAGTACTTC
TRBV13	TRBJ1-1	.	TRBD1	CASSSRQGNTEAFF	TGTGCCAGCAGCTCCAGACAGGGCAACACTGAAGCTTTCTTT
TRBV6-5	TRBJ2-2	few	TRBD1	CASSYRGQGTGELFF	TGTGCCAGCAGTTATAGGGGACAGGGGACCGGGGAGCTGTTTTTT
TRBV11-1	TRBJ2-7	.	TRBD1	CASSFGTGTYEQYF	TGTGCCAGCAGCTTCGGGACAGGGACCTACGAGCAGTACTTC
TRBV5-1	TRBJ2-7	.	.	CASSATDGWSYEQYF	TGCGCCAGCAGCGCTACGGACGGCTGGTCCTACGAGCAGTACTTC
TRBV27	TRBJ1-2	.	TRBD1	CASSWTGVDYGYTF	TGTGCCAGCAGTTGGACAGGGGTGGACTATGGCTACACCTTC
TRBV6-5	TRBJ2-1	.	.	CASSEAENSYNEQFF	TGTGCCAGCAGCGAGGCCGAGAACTCCTACAATGAGCAGTTCTTC
TRBV6-5	TRBJ1-1	.	.	CASSSSVNTEAFF	TGTGCCAGCAGTAGCTCGGTGAACACTGAAGCTTTCTTT
TRBV9	TRBJ1-1	once	TRBD1	CASSGVPGQGLNTEAFF	TGTGCCAGCAGCGGCGTCCCGGGACAGGGATTGAACACTGAAGCTTTCTTT
TRBV11-2	TRBJ1-4	.	.	CASSLGRANEKLFF	TGTGCCAGCAGCTTAGGGAGGGCTAATGAAAAACTGTTTTTT
TRBV13	TRBJ2-7	.	TRBD1	CASREILPGQGRYEQYF	TGTGCCAGCAGAGAAATCTTACCGGGACAGGGAAGGTACGAGCAGTACTTC
TRBV5-1	TRBJ2-1	.	.	CASILGTDYNEQFF	TGCGCCAGCATACTCGGGACGGACTACAATGAGCAGTTCTTC
TRBV27	TRBJ2-3	.	TRBD2	CASSLGGYTDTQYF	TGTGCCAGCAGTTTGGGGGGGTACACAGATACGCAGTATTTT
TRBV4-1	TRBJ2-2	.	TRBD1	CASSPLQGLLYAGELFF	TGCGCCAGCAGCCCGCTACAGGGGTTATTATATGCCGGGGAGCTGTTTTTT
TRBV19	TRBJ1-2	once	TRBD1	CASSITGTGGDGYTF	TGTGCCAGTAGTATTACCGGGACAGGGGGCGATGGCTACACCTTC
TRBV4-1	TRBJ1-5	.	.	CASSQSQGFQPQHF	TGCGCCAGCAGCCAATCCCAGGGGTTTCAGCCCCAGCATTTT
TRBV27	TRBJ2-3	.	.	CASSPFLTDTQYF	TGTGCCAGCAGTCCCTTCCTCACAGATACGCAGTATTTT
TRBV7-9	TRBJ1-4	.	.	CASSLIGWGDEKLFF	TGTGCCAGCAGCCTTATAGGGTGGGGCGATGAAAAACTGTTTTTT
TRBV28	TRBJ2-5	.	.	CASSPAGIEKETQYF	TGTGCCAGCAGTCCAGCGGGTATAGAAAAAGAGACCCAGTACTTC
TRBV19	TRBJ1-5	.	.	CASSIATGLIQPQHF	TGTGCCAGTAGTATAGCTACAGGGCTGATACAGCCCCAGCATTTT
TRBV27	TRBJ1-1	.	TRBD1	CASSPSRGAWDTEAFF	TGTGCCAGCAGTCCATCCAGGGGGGCGTGGGACACTGAAGCTTTCTTT
TRBV7-3	TRBJ1-5	.	.	CASIGNRASLGQPQHF	TGTGCCAGCATAGGGAACAGGGCCTCGTTGGGGCAGCCCCAGCATTTT
TRBV2	TRBJ2-7	.	.	CASSELTSVGQYF	TGTGCCAGCAGTGAACTAACGTCGGTAGGACAATACTTC
TRBV5-4	TRBJ1-6	.	.	CASSLRTDPINSPLHF	TGTGCCAGCAGCTTACGGACCGATCCCATAAATTCACCCCTCCACTTT
TRBV11-3	TRBJ2-3	.	.	CASSAETGDTQYF	TGTGCCAGCAGCGCCGAGACTGGAGATACGCAGTATTTT
TRBV28	TRBJ1-5	.	TRBD1	CASRGPGQGLNQPQHF	TGTGCCAGCAGGGGGCCCGGACAGGGGCTGAATCAGCCCCAGCATTTT
TRBV18	TRBJ2-2	.	.	CASSPPVTGELFF	TGTGCCAGCTCACCACCGGTCACCGGGGAGCTGTTTTTT
TRBV19	TRBJ2-2	.	TRBD1	CASSLPGQGGTGELFF	TGTGCCAGTAGTCTTCCCGGACAGGGGGGCACCGGGGAGCTGTTTTTT
TRBV27	TRBJ1-6	.	.	CASSLGSGGSSPLHF	TGTGCCAGCAGTCTCGGGTCGGGGGGAAGTTCACCCCTCCACTTT
TRBV28	TRBJ1-4	.	TRBD1	CASSGTGVLREDEKLFF	TGTGCCAGCAGCGGGACAGGGGTACTTAGGGAGGATGAAAAACTGTTTTTT
TRBV19	TRBJ2-4	.	TRBD2	CASSIYANQLAGENIQYF	TGTGCCAGTAGTATCTATGCTAACCAACTAGCGGGGGAAAACATTCAGTACTTC